The rows below give T cell receptor beta chains drawn from one sample of a study of CD8+ T cells in alopecia areata. TCRdb keeps only in-frame clones here, not all; method: immunoSEQ multiplex PCR. The table records 110,000 or so clones, roughly two thirds of them present only once. Sequencing was done on a sample of CD4+ T cells sorted from blood. The receptors derive from a human donor in good health. Both conserved end residues are part of each CDR3. The D gene is left open where the match is weak. Size is stated for part of the rows, as once, few or many counts, or as a class when the clone is expanded.

V: TRBV18
size: few
J: TRBJ2-1
D: TRBD1
CDR3: CASSPRTGTYNEQFF
DNA: TGTGCCAGCTCACCACGGACAGGGACCTACAATGAGCAGTTCTTC

V: TRBV15
size: few
J: TRBJ2-5
D: NA
CDR3: CATSIDRSGTQYF
DNA: TGTGCCACCAGCATAGACAGGTCCGGGACCCAGTACTTC

V: TRBV7-8
size: NA
J: TRBJ2-1
D: TRBD2
CDR3: CASSLTTLAGGHNEQFF
DNA: TGTGCCAGCAGCTTGACGACCCTAGCGGGGGGCCACAATGAGCAGTTCTTC

V: TRBV29-1
size: NA
J: TRBJ1-1
D: TRBD1
CDR3: CSVRGQANTEAFF
DNA: TGCAGCGTAAGGGGACAGGCAAACACTGAAGCTTTCTTT

V: TRBV30
size: many
J: TRBJ1-1
D: NA
CDR3: CAWRVSVNTEAFF
DNA: TGTGCCTGGAGGGTTTCGGTGAACACTGAAGCTTTCTTT

V: TRBV19
size: few
J: TRBJ1-6
D: TRBD1
CDR3: CASSPDRGRDSPLHF
DNA: TGTGCCAGTAGTCCCGACAGGGGGCGAGATTCACCCCTCCACTTT

V: TRBV5-1
size: NA
J: TRBJ2-1
D: NA
CDR3: CASSLMSSWGNEQFF
DNA: TGCGCCAGCAGCTTGATGTCATCCTGGGGGAATGAGCAGTTCTTC

V: TRBV4-1
size: NA
J: TRBJ2-2
D: TRBD2
CDR3: CASSQDGAGGYTGELFF
DNA: TGCGCCAGCAGCCAAGATGGGGCGGGGGGCTACACCGGGGAGCTGTTTTTT

V: TRBV15
size: NA
J: TRBJ1-6
D: NA
CDR3: CATSRVEGNSPLHF
DNA: TGTGCCACCAGCAGAGTCGAGGGAAATTCACCCCTCCACTTT

V: TRBV5-8
size: NA
J: TRBJ2-7
D: NA
CDR3: CASSTGTLFSYEQYF
DNA: TGTGCCAGCAGCACGGGGACACTTTTCTCCTACGAGCAGTACTTC

V: TRBV30
size: NA
J: TRBJ1-3
D: NA
CDR3: CAWAGLSGNTIYF
DNA: TGTGCCTGGGCAGGGTTATCTGGAAACACCATATATTTT

V: TRBV5-1
size: once
J: TRBJ2-5
D: NA
CDR3: CASSRPSRALQETQYF
DNA: TGCGCCAGCAGCCGACCGTCAAGGGCACTTCAAGAGACCCAGTACTTC

V: TRBV5-4
size: once
J: TRBJ2-7
D: NA
CDR3: CASSLLGTRQYF
DNA: TGTGCCAGCAGCTTGCTGGGGACGCGGCAGTACTTC

V: TRBV5-4
size: once
J: TRBJ1-6
D: TRBD1
CDR3: CASSIQGYNSPLHF
DNA: TGTGCCAGCAGCATACAGGGGTACAATTCACCCCTCCACTTT

V: TRBV7-6
size: NA
J: TRBJ2-7
D: NA
CDR3: CASSITLNTYEQYF
DNA: TGTGCCAGCAGCATCACCTTAAACACCTACGAGCAGTACTTC

V: TRBV29-1
size: NA
J: TRBJ2-1
D: TRBD2
CDR3: CSVARITLAGGTPKEQFF
DNA: TGCAGCGTTGCCCGAATTACCTTAGCGGGGGGCACACCGAAGGAGCAGTTCTTC

V: TRBV29-1
size: NA
J: TRBJ2-1
D: TRBD2
CDR3: CSVTSGLAGAYNEQFF
DNA: TGCAGCGTTACCTCGGGACTAGCGGGGGCTTACAATGAGCAGTTCTTC

V: TRBV5-6
size: NA
J: TRBJ2-2
D: TRBD1
CDR3: CASSRGTGGTGELFF
DNA: TGTGCCAGCAGCCGCGGGACAGGGGGCACCGGGGAGCTGTTTTTT

V: TRBV11-2
size: NA
J: TRBJ2-6
D: NA
CDR3: CASSLRGANVLTF
DNA: TGTGCCAGCAGCTTACGTGGGGCCAACGTCCTGACTTTC

V: TRBV4-1
size: NA
J: TRBJ1-1
D: NA
CDR3: CASSPRRNEAFF
DNA: TGCGCCAGCAGCCCTCGACGGAATGAAGCTTTCTTT

V: TRBV7-2
size: NA
J: TRBJ2-3
D: NA
CDR3: CASSQGGSGTDTQYF
DNA: TGTGCCAGCAGCCAAGGGGGTTCCGGGACAGATACGCAGTATTTT

V: TRBV29-1
size: few
J: TRBJ1-3
D: NA
CDR3: CSVEQGGTGNTIYF
DNA: TGCAGCGTTGAACAGGGAGGGACTGGAAACACCATATATTTT

V: TRBV30
size: NA
J: TRBJ2-7
D: NA
CDR3: CAWSVGRYEQYF
DNA: TGTGCCTGGAGTGTAGGACGGTACGAGCAGTACTTC

V: TRBV19
size: NA
J: TRBJ1-2
D: TRBD1
CDR3: CASRDRDIYGYTF
DNA: TGTGCCAGCCGGGACAGGGATATATATGGCTACACCTTC

V: TRBV2
size: NA
J: TRBJ2-5
D: NA
CDR3: CASRTKETQYF
DNA: TGTGCCAGCAGGACCAAAGAGACCCAGTACTTC

V: TRBV25-1
size: NA
J: TRBJ2-7
D: NA
CDR3: CASATGGGYEQYF
DNA: TGTGCCAGCGCCACAGGGGGGGGCTACGAGCAGTACTTC

V: TRBV28
size: few
J: TRBJ2-4
D: NA
CDR3: CASSLHQGTPLEDIQYF
DNA: TGTGCCAGCAGTTTACACCAGGGGACACCCTTAGAGGACATTCAGTACTTC

V: TRBV7-2
size: NA
J: TRBJ2-6
D: NA
CDR3: CASSPEGNVLTF
DNA: TGTGCCAGCAGCCCGGAAGGCAACGTCCTGACTTTC

V: TRBV5-1
size: NA
J: TRBJ1-2
D: NA
CDR3: CASSFGGVGGFGYTF
DNA: TGCGCCAGCAGCTTCGGTGGGGTCGGAGGGTTCGGCTACACCTTC

V: TRBV6-5
size: NA
J: TRBJ1-4
D: NA
CDR3: CASSSNRRTPYEKLFF
DNA: TGTGCCAGCAGTTCAAACAGACGGACACCTTATGAAAAACTGTTTTTT

V: TRBV6-5
size: few
J: TRBJ1-2
D: NA
CDR3: CASSYQAMNYGYTF
DNA: TGTGCCAGCAGTTACCAGGCGATGAACTATGGCTACACCTTC

V: TRBV5-6
size: NA
J: TRBJ1-2
D: TRBD1
CDR3: CASSQKWDRGGYGYTF
DNA: TGTGCCAGCAGCCAGAAGTGGGACAGGGGCGGCTATGGCTACACCTTC

V: TRBV7-9
size: few
J: TRBJ2-7
D: TRBD1
CDR3: CASSRAGQGKYF
DNA: TGTGCCAGCAGCCGAGCCGGACAGGGCAAGTACTTC

V: TRBV4-1
size: NA
J: TRBJ2-5
D: NA
CDR3: CASSRRDNEETQYF
DNA: TGCGCCAGCAGCCGACGGGACAATGAAGAGACCCAGTACTTC

V: TRBV25-1
size: once
J: TRBJ2-5
D: TRBD1
CDR3: CASSESGTAKETQYF
DNA: TGTGCCAGCAGTGAATCCGGGACAGCGAAAGAGACCCAGTACTTC

V: TRBV19
size: NA
J: TRBJ1-1
D: NA
CDR3: CATLRRGGEAFF
DNA: TGTGCCACCCTGAGGAGGGGGGGTGAAGCTTTCTTT

V: TRBV2
size: NA
J: TRBJ2-3
D: TRBD2
CDR3: CASSDWPSGGMDTQYF
DNA: TGTGCCAGCAGTGATTGGCCTAGCGGGGGCATGGATACGCAGTATTTT

V: TRBV18
size: NA
J: TRBJ2-7
D: NA
CDR3: CASSPGSPMSSYEQYF
DNA: TGTGCCAGCTCCCCGGGATCCCCGATGAGCTCCTACGAGCAGTACTTC

V: TRBV5-1
size: NA
J: TRBJ2-7
D: TRBD1
CDR3: CASSLAGQDYEQYF
DNA: TGCGCCAGCAGCTTGGCTGGACAGGACTACGAGCAGTACTTC

V: TRBV4-1
size: few
J: TRBJ2-2
D: NA
CDR3: CASSREPEGTGELFF
DNA: TGCGCCAGCAGCCGAGAGCCGGAGGGCACCGGGGAGCTGTTTTTT

V: TRBV30
size: NA
J: TRBJ1-2
D: NA
CDR3: CAWSVRRANYGYTF
DNA: TGTGCCTGGAGTGTACGTAGAGCTAACTATGGCTACACCTTC

V: TRBV7-9
size: NA
J: TRBJ2-7
D: NA
CDR3: CASSLVLSRDGIYEQYF
DNA: TGTGCCAGCAGCTTAGTCCTATCCCGGGACGGAATCTACGAGCAGTACTTC

V: TRBV10-2
size: NA
J: TRBJ1-2
D: TRBD1
CDR3: CASSQGVNGGYTF
DNA: TGCGCCAGCAGTCAGGGGGTTAATGGGGGCTACACCTTC

V: TRBV15
size: few
J: TRBJ2-3
D: NA
CDR3: CATSRDVGGTDTQYF
DNA: TGTGCCACCAGCAGAGATGTCGGTGGCACAGATACGCAGTATTTT

V: TRBV2
size: few
J: TRBJ2-7
D: TRBD2
CDR3: CASRRSGLAYEQYF
DNA: TGTGCCAGCAGGAGGTCGGGACTAGCTTACGAGCAGTACTTC

V: TRBV15
size: NA
J: TRBJ2-1
D: TRBD2
CDR3: CATSRVLAGGLNEQFF
DNA: TGTGCCACCAGCAGAGTGCTAGCGGGGGGGCTTAATGAGCAGTTCTTC

V: TRBV30
size: few
J: TRBJ2-5
D: NA
CDR3: CAWSGTAKTQYF
DNA: TGTGCCTGGAGTGGGACCGCGAAGACCCAGTACTTC

V: TRBV2
size: once
J: TRBJ1-1
D: NA
CDR3: CASKGQPNTEAFF
DNA: TGTGCCAGCAAAGGACAGCCGAACACTGAAGCTTTCTTT

V: TRBV9
size: NA
J: TRBJ1-3
D: TRBD1
CDR3: CASSETGQLSGNTIYF
DNA: TGTGCCAGCAGCGAGACGGGACAGCTCTCTGGAAACACCATATATTTT

V: TRBV29-1
size: NA
J: TRBJ2-7
D: NA
CDR3: CSVGQWGLSYEQYF
DNA: TGCAGCGTTGGTCAGTGGGGGCTCTCCTACGAGCAGTACTTC

V: TRBV30
size: NA
J: TRBJ1-4
D: TRBD1
CDR3: CAWSGQGGEKLFF
DNA: TGTGCCTGGAGTGGACAGGGGGGCGAAAAACTGTTTTTT

V: TRBV5-1
size: NA
J: TRBJ2-2
D: NA
CDR3: CASSLGDTPRTGELFF
DNA: TGCGCCAGCAGCTTGGGGGACACCCCGAGAACCGGGGAGCTGTTTTTT

V: TRBV28
size: once
J: TRBJ2-5
D: NA
CDR3: CASSPRQTQGWGETQYF
DNA: TGTGCCAGCAGTCCAAGACAGACCCAAGGTTGGGGAGAGACCCAGTACTTC

V: TRBV7-2
size: NA
J: TRBJ2-5
D: NA
CDR3: CASSLSGEGAQYF
DNA: TGTGCCAGCAGCTTATCGGGGGAGGGGGCCCAGTACTTC

V: TRBV6-5
size: NA
J: TRBJ2-3
D: NA
CDR3: CASSEQGDTQYF
DNA: TGTGCCAGCAGTGAACAAGGAGATACGCAGTATTTT

V: TRBV25-1
size: NA
J: TRBJ2-7
D: NA
CDR3: CASSERGSAAYEQYF
DNA: TGTGCCAGCAGTGAGAGGGGGAGTGCCGCCTACGAGCAGTACTTC

V: TRBV5-1
size: many
J: TRBJ2-5
D: TRBD2
CDR3: CASRDLAGEAETQYF
DNA: TGCGCCAGCAGGGATCTAGCGGGGGAAGCGGAGACCCAGTACTTC

V: TRBV5-1
size: NA
J: TRBJ2-5
D: NA
CDR3: CASSFQSGTGETQYF
DNA: TGCGCCAGCAGCTTTCAATCCGGGACCGGGGAGACCCAGTACTTC